In its sample, the clone carrying this T cell receptor (beta chain) was seen many times. The antigen is undetermined. This sample is part of a study of T-cell reconstitution after alpha-beta-depleted transplantation in children. Study-wide results and caveats: Several hundred expanded graft clones reportedly supplied alpha-beta T cells about two months after transplant. Some patients' high day-60 TCRbeta diversity was traced to surviving recipient T cells and thymic progenitors.

Trimming removed 4 bases at V and 10 bases at J, with 11 bases between. The CDR3 runs to 11 residues. CDR1 GTSNPN and CDR2 SVGIG come from the germline V gene (reference sequence). Unique molecular identifiers were incorporated during preparation of the TCRbeta library. TCRdb used MiXCR to reprocess the PCR reads, holding one entry per CDR3 protein. The repertoire holds 90,000 to 100,000 distinct CDR3 sequences, with 20% to 25% as singletons. The receptor's source is a boy under 10 years old with acute lymphoblastic leukemia, due to receive a stem cell transplant. Specimen: PBMCs, collected before TCRalphabeta/CD19-depleted stem cell transplant. The chain links TRBV30 to TRBJ2-1; no firm D call. The CDR3 sequence: CAWTRLREQFF. CDR3 coding DNA: TGTGCCTGGACTCGCTTGCGAGAGCAGTTCTTC.